This is a list of T cell receptor beta chains from one sample in a study of blood T cell repertoires in COVID-19. This table comes from immunoSEQ multiplex PCR, and its TCRdb copy is limited to in-frame clones, with some not included. This table has some 100,000 clones, approximately 90% appearing once. The sample was peripheral blood. The origin of the receptors is a man aged 55 to 70 with acute or convalescent COVID-19. Both conserved end residues are part of each CDR3. A D gene is named only where the DNA matches it firmly. Size values are once, few and many counts, or a class for expanded clones, and some rows have none.

>TRBJ2-7|TRBV20-1|.|.
TGCAGTGCTGCCGGGGGCGAGCAGTACTTC
CSAAGGEQYF
>TRBJ2-1|TRBV6-5|.|.
TGTGCCAGCAGTCCGACGTTCAGGTCCTACAATGAGCAGTTCTTC
CASSPTFRSYNEQFF
>TRBJ1-1|TRBV6-1|.|.
TGTGCCAGCAGTGAAGCGGCAGGATCGAACACTGAAGCTTTCTTT
CASSEAAGSNTEAFF
>TRBJ2-7|TRBV11-2|.|.
TGTGCCAGCAGCTTAGATCCGGGGTATTCCTACGAGCAGTACTTC
CASSLDPGYSYEQYF
>TRBJ1-1|TRBV20-1|.|once
TGCAGTGCCAGTGACAAGAACACTGAAGCTTTCTTT
CSASDKNTEAFF
>TRBJ1-2|TRBV11-2|.|.
TGTGCCAGCAGCGCCTGGACAGACTATGGCTACACCTTC
CASSAWTDYGYTF
>TRBJ2-2|TRBV19|TRBD2|.
TGTGCCAGTAGTTTACGACTAGCAACCGGGGAGCTGTTTTTT
CASSLRLATGELFF
>TRBJ2-1|TRBV24-1|.|.
TGTGCCACCAGTGATTTCTCCCGCAGGGAGCAGTTCTTC
CATSDFSRREQFF
>TRBJ2-1|TRBV10-3|.|few
TGTGCCATCATGGGGGGGCAGTCCTACAATGAGCAGTTCTTC
CAIMGGQSYNEQFF
>TRBJ2-1|TRBV15|TRBD2|.
TGTGCCACCAGCAGAGGGCTAGCGGGAACCTACAATGAGCAGTTCTTC
CATSRGLAGTYNEQFF
>TRBJ2-4|TRBV19|.|once
TGTGCCAGTAGTATAGGTAGGGGACAAGCCAAAAACATTCAGTACTTC
CASSIGRGQAKNIQYF
>TRBJ2-1|TRBV7-2|TRBD2|.
TGTGCCAGCAGCCGTTATAGCGGGGGCCACAATGAGCAGTTCTTC
CASSRYSGGHNEQFF
>TRBJ2-1|TRBV29-1|TRBD1|.
TGCAGCGCCGCCCCCCGGGACAGGGTTAATGAGCAGTTCTTC
CSAAPRDRVNEQFF
>TRBJ1-2|TRBV28|TRBD1|.
TGTGCCAGCAGTCTACAGGGGGTTAAGGGCTACACCTTC
CASSLQGVKGYTF
>TRBJ2-6|TRBV5-4|.|.
TGTGCCAGCAGCTTGATGGGCAGGTCGACTGGGGCCAACGTCCTGACTTTC
CASSLMGRSTGANVLTF
>TRBJ2-3|TRBV3-1/TRBV3-2|.|.
TGTGCCAGCGGACATGGACAGTACACAGATACGCAGTATTTT
CASGHGQYTDTQYF
>TRBJ1-6|TRBV6-1|.|once
TGTGCCAGCAGTGAACCTAGAGGGTTGGGTTCACCCCTCCACTTT
CASSEPRGLGSPLHF
>TRBJ1-1|TRBV11-2|TRBD1|.
TGTGCCAGCAGCCCCGGGGGGGACAGTGGCGGTGCTTTCTTT
CASSPGGDSGGAFF
>TRBJ2-2|TRBV19|.|.
TGTGCCAGTACCAAAGGAGGGGGCGCGAACACCGGGGAGCTGTTTTTT
CASTKGGGANTGELFF
>TRBJ2-2|TRBV3-1/TRBV3-2|TRBD2|.
TGTGCCAGCAGCCCACCACCCGGGCTAGCGGGAGGAATCACCGGGGAGCTGTTTTTT
CASSPPPGLAGGITGELFF
>TRBJ1-5|TRBV28|TRBD1|.
TGTGCCAGCAGTCAAACAGGGGGCGCCTATCAGCCCCAGCATTTT
CASSQTGGAYQPQHF
>TRBJ2-1|TRBV19|TRBD2|.
TGTGCCAGTAGTACGTTAGCGGGAGGGCCCAATGAGCAGTTCTTC
CASSTLAGGPNEQFF